Each of the 20 T cell receptor beta chains below was sequenced from the same sample in a study of T-cell memory formation after mild COVID-19. One entry per CDR3 protein results from TCRdb running MiXCR on the 5' RACE reads. Here the sample spans 260,000 or so distinct CDR3 sequences, roughly 17% being singletons. Sequences were obtained from PBMCs or a T cell subset sorted from them (not recorded which). The receptors here all came from a young man who had mild COVID-19 (a few samples of this study predate the infection). Cell type and time point are not known.

This clonotype turned up a few times. The chain combines TRBV7-2 with TRBJ1-5, with a tentative D call TRBD1 (6 bases). V was trimmed by 7 bases and J by 5 bases, leaving 18 bases between them. This CDR3 spans 15 amino acids. Germline lookup yields CDR1 SGHTA and CDR2 FQGNSA. The CDR3 loop is CASTKQGFRDQPQHF. The DNA of the CDR3 is TGTGCCAGCACTAAACAGGGTTTTAGGGATCAGCCCCAGCATTTT.

The genes are TRBV6-5 and TRBJ2-3; D might be TRBD2 (6 bases). Trimming took 4 bases from V and 2 from J, leaving 16 bases between them. This CDR3 has 16 residues. CDR1 and CDR2 (germline): MNHEY, SVGAGI. The CDR3 sequence is CASSSRPGVLTDTQYF. CDR3 bases: TGTGCCAGCAGTTCCCGGCCGGGGGTACTCACAGATACGCAGTATTTT.

There are a few counts of this clonotype. This sequence joins TRBV12-3 or TRBV12-4 and TRBJ2-7, with D tentatively TRBD1 or TRBD2 (5 bases each). V was shortened by 5 bases and J by 11 bases, with 13 bases between the two germline ends. The CDR3 has 11 residues. CDR3 coding DNA: TGTGCCAGCAGTGACCGGGGCAGGGAGTACTTC. Its protein is CASSDRGREYF.

This clonotype was observed a few times. The V and J genes are TRBV20-1 and TRBJ1-6, with 9 bases fitting TRBD1. The CDR3 spans 13 residues. V was pared by 6 bases and J by 10 bases, with 7 bases of the junction left unmatched. Germline V gene data show CDR1 as DFQATT and CDR2 as SNEGSKA (reference sequence). As DNA, the CDR3 is TGCAGTGCACTCCGGGACAGGGACTCACCCCTCCACTTT. Translated, it gives CSALRDRDSPLHF.

This clonotype has just a few counts. The chain joins TRBV7-2 to TRBJ2-3; tentatively, D is TRBD2 (6 bases). This CDR3 region has 16 residues. V lost 6 bases, J lost 2 bases, and 18 bases lay in between. Germline CDR1 SGHTA, CDR2 FQGNSA. DNA of the CDR3: TGTGCCAGCAGACCTGGGTTGGGCGGGATCACAGATACGCAGTATTTT. It is translated as CASRPGLGGITDTQYF.

This clonotype occurred a few times. The rearrangement links TRBV6-5 to TRBJ2-5; D possibly corresponds to TRBD2 (5 bases). Trimming took 0 bases from V and 5 from J, leaving 13 bases between them. The germline V gene encodes CDR1 MNHEY and CDR2 SVGAGI. This CDR3 has 15 residues. CDR3 amino acids: CASSYSSGWRETQYF. The DNA for the CDR3 is TGTGCCAGCAGTTACTCGTCCGGCTGGAGGGAGACCCAGTACTTC.

The rearrangement uses TRBV20-1 and TRBJ2-5; D unclear. Between the trimmed V and J ends, which lost 1 base and 3 bases, there was a span of 9 bases. Germline values: CDR1 DFQATT, CDR2 SNEGSKA (reference sequence). This CDR3 has 13 residues. In nucleotides, the CDR3 is TGCAGTGCTAGAGGAACGGCGGAAGAGACCCAGTACTTC. The encoded protein is CSARGTAEETQYF.

A few counts support this clonotype. The V call is TRBV6-2 or TRBV6-3, the J call TRBJ1-2; perhaps TRBD1 as D (6 bases). Germline V gene sequence: CDR1 MNHEY, CDR2 SVGEGT. CDR3 length equals 15 residues. V was trimmed by 5 bases and J by 0 bases, leaving 13 bases between them. The CDR3 DNA reads as TGTGCCAGCAGTGGGACAACTGCACCTAACTATGGCTACACCTTC. As protein: CASSGTTAPNYGYTF.

The table lists this clonotype with a few counts. The rearrangement uses TRBV7-2 and TRBJ1-6; weak D call: TRBD1 (6 bases). V was clipped by 4 bases and J by 8 bases, with 12 bases between them. The CDR3 has 14 residues. The germline gives CDR1 SGHTA, CDR2 FQGNSA. The CDR3 is CASSSNREDSPLHF. In DNA, the CDR3 is TGTGCCAGCAGCTCCAACAGGGAAGATTCACCCCTCCACTTT. Full variable domain (missing parts from reference TRBV7-2 and TRBJ1-6): GAGVSQSPSNKVTEKGKDVELRCDPISGHTALYWYRQSLGQGLEFLIYFQGNSAPDKSGLPSDRFSAERTGGSVSTLTIQRTQQEDSAVYLCASSSNREDSPLHFGNGTRLTVT.

This clonotype was seen a handful of times. The chain joins TRBV19 to TRBJ1-1, with D possibly TRBD1 on 5 matching bases. Trimming shortened V by 9 bases and J by 1 base, and 21 bases separated the two germline ends. The V gene's germline CDR1 is LNHDA and CDR2 SQIVND (reference sequence). The CDR3 has 16 residues. The CDR3 DNA follows: TGTGCCAGCTATGCTTCCGACAGAAGATCGAACACTGAAGCTTTCTTT. Translated, it gives CASYASDRRSNTEAFF. The whole variable domain, filled in from reference TRBV19 and TRBJ1-1, reads DGGITQSPKYLFRKEGQNVTLSCEQNLNHDAMYWYRQDPGQGLRLIYYSQIVNDFQKGDIAEGYSVSREKKESFPLTVTSAQKNPTAFYLCASYASDRRSNTEAFFGQGTRLTVV.

The gene calls are TRBV28 and TRBJ1-1; TRBD1 agrees at 7 bases. This CDR3 contains 17 residues. Germline V gene lookup returns CDR1 MDHEN and CDR2 SYDVKM. Losses at the gene ends were 2 bases for V and 9 bases for J; bases not matched to a gene: 18. The CDR3 region is CASSLDRVIGQSEKAFF. CDR3 nucleotides: TGTGCCAGCAGTTTAGACAGGGTTATCGGACAATCTGAAAAAGCTTTCTTT.

This clonotype appeared a few times. The chain has TRBV7-8 and TRBJ1-6; no reliable D call. From germline, CDR1 is SGHVS and CDR2 FQNEAQ. Trimming removed 4 bases from V and 7 bases from J, with 17 bases in between. The CDR3 is 16 residues long. CDR3 nucleotides: TGTGCCAGCAGCTCTAGGGTCCACTCGGGCAATTCACCCCTCCACTTT. Translating it yields CASSSRVHSGNSPLHF.

This clonotype has just a few counts. The chain links TRBV6-5 to TRBJ2-5; 12 positions match TRBD2. Per the germline V gene, CDR1 is MNHEY and CDR2 is SVGAGI. V shed 6 bases and J 4 bases; nucleotides not matched to a gene: 12. The CDR3 is 17 amino acids. CDR3 sequence: CASRGRLAGDPGETQYF. In DNA form, the CDR3 reads TGTGCCAGCAGAGGTAGACTAGCGGGGGATCCAGGAGAGACCCAGTACTTC.

The genes are TRBV3-1 and TRBJ1-1; D ambiguous. V was cut by 4 bases and J by 4 bases, with 13 bases left in between. Germline V gives CDR1 LGHDT, CDR2 YNNKEL (reference sequence). The CDR3 covers 14 residues. The CDR3 DNA is TGTGCCAGCAGCCGAAGGAGGTTTGGCACTGAAGCTTTCTTT. Protein sequence: CASSRRRFGTEAFF.

V is TRBV5-4 and J is TRBJ2-7; possibly TRBD1 or TRBD2 for D (6 bases each). Trimming took 4 bases from V and 6 from J, leaving 8 bases between them. Germline assignment: CDR1 SGHNT and CDR2 YYREEE (reference sequence). This CDR3 is built from 11 residues. CDR3 loop: CASSRGLEQYF. CDR3 sequence (DNA): TGTGCCAGCAGCCGGGGGCTCGAGCAGTACTTC.

V and J are TRBV3-1 and TRBJ1-1; weak D call: TRBD1 (6 bases). V shed 4 bases and J shed 8 bases, with 14 bases lying between them. This CDR3 has 13 amino acids. Germline V gene lookup returns CDR1 LGHDT and CDR2 YNNKEL (reference sequence). The CDR3 region has the DNA TGTGCCAGCAGCCGAGTGTCCGGGACAGAAGCTTTCTTT. Its translation: CASSRVSGTEAFF. Using reference TRBV3-1 and TRBJ1-1 for the parts outside the CDR3, the full variable domain is DTAVSQTPKYLVTQMGNDKSIKCEQNLGHDTMYWYKQDSKKFLKIMFSYNNKELIINETVPNRFSPKSPDKAHLNLHINSLELGDSAVYFCASSRVSGTEAFFGQGTRLTVV.

As concerns this clonotype: A much larger clone lies one base from this, so it may be a read error. V is TRBV7-6 and J is TRBJ2-3, with D uncertain. This CDR3 spans 12 amino acids. Germline V gene lookup returns CDR1 SGHVS and CDR2 FNYEAQ. The V gene lost 2 bases and the J gene lost 5 bases, with 5 bases spanning the gap. CDR3 bases: TGTGCCAGCAGCTTATTTGGAGATACGCAGTATTTT. This gives the protein CASSLFGDTQYF.

The chain has TRBV4-3 and TRBJ1-1; no firm D call. The CDR3 runs to 15 residues. Between the trimmed V and J ends, which lost 0 bases and 0 bases, there was a span of 8 bases. CDR1 is LGHNA and CDR2 is YSLEER in the germline V gene. The chain's CDR3 is CASSQERTLNTEAFF. CDR3 nucleotides: TGCGCCAGCAGCCAAGAACGCACGCTGAACACTGAAGCTTTCTTT.

This clonotype was seen only a few times. The genes are TRBV24-1 and TRBJ2-5, with 9 bases that match TRBD2. The V gene's germline CDR1 is KGHDR and CDR2 SFDVKD. The ends lost 3 bases at V and 2 bases at J; junction bases unmatched: 12. The CDR3 extends over 18 amino acids. CDR3 residues: CATSDVSLAGASQETQYF. The CDR3 DNA is TGTGCCACCAGTGATGTCTCATTAGCGGGGGCCTCTCAAGAGACCCAGTACTTC.

This clonotype was seen more than once but under ten times. The chain combines TRBV20-1 with TRBJ1-1; TRBD1 matches 9 bases. Germline CDR1 DFQATT, CDR2 SNEGSKA (reference sequence). V dropped 6 bases and J dropped 6; count of bases not matched to a gene: 8. This CDR3 has 13 amino acids. The CDR3 spells CSATTGGLAEAFF. The CDR3 nucleotides are TGCAGTGCAACCACAGGGGGCTTGGCTGAAGCTTTCTTT.